Listed below are T cell receptor beta chains from one sample, sequenced in a study of OX40 agonist ivuxolimab in advanced cancers. TCRdb's copy holds only in-frame clones and misses some; the assay was immunoSEQ multiplex PCR. Of 60,000 to 85,000 clones listed, approximately 80% are singletons. The input for sequencing was CD4+ or CD8+ T cells sorted from blood, taken in a trial of the OX40 agonist ivuxolimab. These receptors all come from an adult with an advanced solid tumor such as melanoma, head and neck, liver or kidney cancer. Each CDR3 is given without its conserved first and last residue.

TRBV5-3	TRBJ2-7	ARSQWAGGPYEQY
TRBV18	TRBJ1-2	ASSPGQGIYGYT
TRBV10-3	TRBJ2-7	AISESPGDYEQY
TRBV5-4	TRBJ2-5	ASSFSGGRETQY
TRBV2	TRBJ1-5	ASRERAGLSNQPQH
TRBV19	TRBJ2-5	ASSSLPGRGASGRSWETQY
TRBV19	TRBJ2-1	ASSILVASDEQF
TRBV7-2	TRBJ1-1	ASSSRDRNTEAF
TRBV5-4	TRBJ1-1	ASSLNRNTEAF
TRBV28	TRBJ1-2	ASSLSPGVNGYT
TRBV29-1	TRBJ2-7	SVATWDGYEQY
TRBV27	TRBJ1-4	ASSLYGGEKLF
TRBV6-5	TRBJ2-1	ASLRSSGGDEQF
TRBV6-6	TRBJ1-3	ASSYSAVRSGNTIY
TRBV6-1	TRBJ2-7	ASRDTYEQY
TRBV7-2	TRBJ2-2	ASSLEYFGELF
TRBV6-1	TRBJ2-3	ASSATGTGGHQY
TRBV7-2	TRBJ2-5	ASSTLGAETQY
TRBV7-9	TRBJ2-2	ASTSRGGAGELF
TRBV29-1	TRBJ2-7	SVEVMAAETYEQY
TRBV4-3	TRBJ1-2	ASSQARGQDYGYT
TRBV6-4	TRBJ2-1	ASSPGTSVSYNEQF
TRBV11-3	TRBJ1-3	ASSLDPSGFANTIY
TRBV14	TRBJ2-1	ASSQVGTTAKGVEQF
TRBV6-6	TRBJ1-1	ASRGQGALNTEAF
TRBV6-1	TRBJ1-4	ASSEAQGFNEKLF
TRBV27	TRBJ2-2	ASSFQTTGELF
TRBV10-3	TRBJ2-3	AISPGTSGITDTQY
TRBV30	TRBJ1-3	AWSVGQYSGNTIY
TRBV7-9	TRBJ1-1	ASSLAAPEAF
TRBV1	TRBJ1-1	TSSQPRTGNTEAF
TRBV5-4	TRBJ2-6	ASSARDGTSGANVLT
TRBV7-9	TRBJ2-3	ASSFFGTDTQY
TRBV7-2	TRBJ1-3	ASRGSGNTIY
TRBV28	TRBJ1-3	ASSLPGASGNTIY
TRBV4-1	TRBJ1-5	ASSQYSYSNQPQH
TRBV6-5	TRBJ1-6	ASSYSSQTHNSPLH
TRBV25-1	TRBJ2-2	ASSEFRGGELF
TRBV6-6	TRBJ1-2	ASSPGVGGGYT
TRBV27	TRBJ1-2	ASRPAFGTGGNYGYT
TRBV7-2	TRBJ2-7	ASSLSPLDSYEQY
TRBV15	TRBJ2-1	ATSRRGLGQVYNEQF
TRBV19	TRBJ2-2	ASSPPPGQGAGELF
TRBV19	TRBJ1-4	ASAPGQFNEKLF
TRBV6-7	TRBJ2-7	ASANEQY
TRBV28	TRBJ2-7	ASSSPQGFSEQY
TRBV2	TRBJ1-2	ASTPGQGAYGYT
TRBV27	TRBJ1-4	ASRRTPTNEKLF
TRBV5-5	TRBJ2-3	ASSLAASGAGGQYTQY
TRBV27	TRBJ2-7	ASSSPSGQY
TRBV5-1	TRBJ1-1	ASSEPGGNTEAF